The 5 T cell receptor beta chains given below trace back to one sample, sequenced in a study of blood T cell repertoires in COVID-19. The data were produced by immunoSEQ multiplex PCR, yet TCRdb's version contains in-frame clones alone and is incomplete. This sample has 300,000 to 350,000 clones, with about 88% found just once. The sample consisted of PBMCs or T cells enriched from blood (not recorded which). Every receptor here comes from a woman in her 30s who had been exposed to COVID-19.

The chain recombines TRBV4-2 with TRBJ2-1; 11 nucleotides agree with TRBD2. Germline V gene sequence: CDR1 LGHNA, CDR2 YNFKEQ. The CDR3 length is 17 residues. V lost 3 bases and J lost 4; bases outside the gene matches: 8. This CDR3 reads CASSQDLAGGLYNEQFF. The CDR3 nucleotides read TGTGCCAGCAGCCAGGATCTAGCGGGAGGTTTGTACAATGAGCAGTTCTTC.

A single count supports this clone. The gene calls are TRBV2 and TRBJ1-6; D not certain. Trimming removed 1 base at V and 6 bases at J, with 10 bases between. The CDR3 has 15 amino acids. Germline values: CDR1 SNHLY, CDR2 FYNNEI. The CDR3 loop reads CASSEVSGINSPLHF. CDR3 nucleotides: TGTGCCAGCAGTGAAGTATCGGGTATTAATTCACCCCTCCACTTT.

The chain combines TRBV19 with TRBJ1-5; 7 bases align to TRBD1. V dropped 5 bases and J dropped 13; count of bases not matched to a gene: 8. The length of the CDR3 is 12 residues. Germline V gene lookup returns CDR1 LNHDA and CDR2 SQIVND (reference sequence). The CDR3 loop reads CASSLRTGPQHF. CDR3 coding DNA: TGTGCCAGTAGTCTTCGGACAGGCCCGCAGCATTTT.

The CDR3 reads CASSQDRGRGSGYTF. In DNA form, the CDR3 reads TGTGCCAGCAGCCAAGATCGTGGGCGGGGTTCGGGCTACACCTTC. The chain uses TRBV4-2 and TRBJ1-2; no definite D call. Germline values: CDR1 LGHNA, CDR2 YNFKEQ. The CDR3 is 15 residues long. V was trimmed by 0 bases and J by 8 bases, leaving 16 bases between them.

This chain joins TRBV11-1 and TRBJ1-1, with a possible D match to TRBD1 (5 bases). The CDR3 loop spans 15 amino acids. Trimming cost V 0 bases and J 5 bases, with 13 bases left between them. Germline CDR1 is SGHAT and CDR2 is FQDESV (reference sequence). CDR3 residues: CASSLAVGLQTEAFF. The CDR3 DNA reads TGTGCCAGCAGCTTAGCGGTGGGGCTCCAAACTGAAGCTTTCTTT.